This T cell receptor (beta chain) was identified in a study of early T cells in non-severe SARS-CoV-2 infection. The CDR3 covers 14 residues. Germline lookup yields CDR1 MNHEY and CDR2 SMNVEV (reference sequence). V was clipped by 6 bases and J by 4 bases, with 15 bases between them. TCRdb used MiXCR to reprocess the 5' RACE reads, holding one entry per CDR3 protein. The table has over 50,000 distinct CDR3 sequences, roughly an eighth seen once. The J gene is TRBJ1-1, the V gene TRBV27, with D unresolved. Sequenced input: whole blood. The clonotype originates from an adult who was a healthcare worker with PCR-confirmed SARS-CoV-2 infection or an uninfected control (not recorded which). In DNA, the CDR3 is TGTGCCAGCAGAATCCCGGGGAAGGCCACTGAAGCTTTCTTT. The encoded protein is CASRIPGKATEAFF.